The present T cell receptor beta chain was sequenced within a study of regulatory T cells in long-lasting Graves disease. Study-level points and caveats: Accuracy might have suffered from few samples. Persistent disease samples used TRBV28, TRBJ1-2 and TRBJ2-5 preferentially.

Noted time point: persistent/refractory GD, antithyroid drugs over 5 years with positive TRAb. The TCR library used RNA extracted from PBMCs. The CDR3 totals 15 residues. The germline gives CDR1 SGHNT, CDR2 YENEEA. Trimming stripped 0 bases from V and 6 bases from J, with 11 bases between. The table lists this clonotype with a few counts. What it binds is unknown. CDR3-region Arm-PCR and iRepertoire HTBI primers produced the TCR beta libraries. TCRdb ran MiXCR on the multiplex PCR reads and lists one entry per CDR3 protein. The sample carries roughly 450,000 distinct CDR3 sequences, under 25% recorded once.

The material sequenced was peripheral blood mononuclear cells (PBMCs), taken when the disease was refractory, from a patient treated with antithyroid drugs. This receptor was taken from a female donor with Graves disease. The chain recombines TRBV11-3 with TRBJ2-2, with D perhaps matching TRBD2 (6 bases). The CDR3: CASSLDRGEAGELFF. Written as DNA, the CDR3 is TGTGCCAGCAGCTTAGATCGAGGGGAGGCCGGGGAGCTGTTTTTT.